This TCR beta chain was profiled in a study of neoadjuvant anti-PD-1 for oral cavity cancer. Study context: Non-progressing patients received a fourth nivolumab dose near day 43, then surgery on days 50-56.

This clone was recorded a few times. This table comes from immunoSEQ multiplex PCR, and its TCRdb copy is limited to in-frame clones, with some not included. The sample consists of roughly 15,000 clones, around three quarters of them appearing once. The time point: after neoadjuvant nivolumab, at surgical resection. Patients were newly diagnosed with stage II-IVA oral cavity squamous cell carcinoma without prior systemic or radiation treatment. Cohort: HPV-negative, locally advanced oral cavity squamous cell carcinoma patients. Analysis of PBMCs was direct, with no culture step. The CDR3 is 14 residues long. V trimming: 6 bases; J trimming: 4 bases; junction bases outside the gene matches: 8. Germline CDR1 reads SGHTA; CDR2 reads FQGTGA.

Sequences were derived from PBMCs, sampled after nivolumab (anti-PD-1) treatment. The rearrangement joins TRBV7-3 to TRBJ2-5; the match to TRBD2 covers 7 bases. The clonotype was recovered from a person between 40 and 79 years old with oral cavity squamous cell carcinoma. DNA of the CDR3: TGTGCCAGCAGACCAAGCGGGACGTCAGAGACCCAGTACTTC. This codes for CASRPSGTSETQYF.